Listed below are T cell receptor beta chains from one sample, sequenced in a study of T cells after posttransplantation cyclophosphamide. Data came from immunoSEQ multiplex PCR; TCRdb stores just in-frame clones and leaves some out. The sample gives some 45,000 clones, around 90% of which show up once; 2% to 3% is in the top ten. Source: PBMCs, taken around 63 days after allogeneic stem cell transplant with posttransplant cyclophosphamide. The receptors were gathered from a male patient between 60 and 69 years old who received an allogeneic stem cell transplant from a related donor and was CMV-positive. Some T cells may have come from the graft donor. The CDR3 runs from the conserved cysteine through the conserved F or W. D genes are given only for firm matches. Only part of the rows carry a size: once, few, many, or a class if the clone is expanded.

d_call	clone_size	v_call	j_call	cdr3_aa	cdr3_nt
NA	NA	TRBV6-5	TRBJ2-2	CASIQGNTGELFF	TGTGCCAGCATCCAGGGTAACACCGGGGAGCTGTTTTTT
TRBD1	once	TRBV4-1	TRBJ1-1	CASSLPGTENTEAFF	TGCGCCAGCAGCCTTCCCGGGACAGAGAACACTGAAGCTTTCTTT
TRBD1	NA	TRBV2	TRBJ1-5	CASSGTGFSNQPQHF	TGTGCCAGCAGTGGGACAGGGTTTAGCAATCAGCCCCAGCATTTT
NA	NA	TRBV19	TRBJ1-5	CATQKTMTPQPQHF	TGTGCCACCCAAAAAACGATGACACCTCAGCCCCAGCATTTT
NA	NA	TRBV6-1	TRBJ1-1	CASRGAGWNTEAFF	TGTGCCAGCCGTGGGGCAGGATGGAACACTGAAGCTTTCTTT
NA	once	TRBV19	TRBJ2-6	CASTPGVSGANVLTF	TGTGCCAGTACACCGGGAGTCTCTGGGGCCAACGTCCTGACTTTC
TRBD1	NA	TRBV5-1	TRBJ1-1	CASSRDRNTEAFF	TGCGCCAGCAGCCGGGACAGGAACACTGAAGCTTTCTTT
TRBD1	NA	TRBV6-1	TRBJ1-1	CASRRDRGMNTEAFF	TGTGCCAGCAGACGGGACAGGGGAATGAACACTGAAGCTTTCTTT
NA	NA	TRBV2	TRBJ1-5	CASSSGTRNQPQHF	TGTGCCAGCAGTTCGGGGACACGCAATCAGCCCCAGCATTTT
NA	NA	TRBV5-4	TRBJ1-1	CASSSPTGLNTEAFF	TGTGCCAGCAGCAGCCCGACAGGCTTGAACACTGAAGCTTTCTTT
NA	NA	TRBV28	TRBJ1-5	CASSFWPSRGTGNQPQHF	TGTGCCAGCAGTTTTTGGCCCTCGCGCGGGACCGGCAATCAGCCCCAGCATTTT
TRBD1	once	TRBV14	TRBJ1-4	CASSPIWTGTFLPEKLFF	TGTGCCAGCAGCCCCATCTGGACAGGCACTTTCCTGCCTGAAAAACTGTTTTTT
TRBD2	NA	TRBV5-1	TRBJ2-2	CASSFSAGANTGELFF	TGCGCCAGCAGCTTCTCAGCGGGGGCGAACACCGGGGAGCTGTTTTTT
TRBD1	NA	TRBV2	TRBJ1-4	CASSEYPRTGNEKLFF	TGTGCCAGCAGTGAATATCCCAGGACAGGGAATGAAAAACTGTTTTTT
NA	once	TRBV5-1	TRBJ1-1	CASSLVPGNTEAFF	TGCGCCAGCAGCTTGGTTCCGGGAAACACTGAAGCTTTCTTT
NA	NA	TRBV9	TRBJ1-1	CASSVGYYMNTEAFF	TGTGCCAGCAGCGTAGGGTATTACATGAACACTGAAGCTTTCTTT
NA	NA	TRBV5-1	TRBJ2-2	CASSRASQGTGELFF	TGCGCCAGCAGCCGTGCCAGCCAGGGGACCGGGGAGCTGTTTTTT
TRBD1	few	TRBV9	TRBJ1-6	CASSEQGQGNSPLHF	TGTGCCAGCAGCGAGCAGGGACAGGGGAATTCACCCCTCCACTTT
TRBD1	NA	TRBV19	TRBJ1-1	CASSTTGGRGAFF	TGTGCCAGTAGCACGACAGGGGGCAGGGGAGCTTTCTTT
TRBD2	NA	TRBV5-1	TRBJ2-3	CASSFGGVGTDTQYF	TGCGCCAGCAGCTTCGGGGGGGTGGGCACAGATACGCAGTATTTT
NA	NA	TRBV6-1	TRBJ1-3	CASSEQGGNTIYF	TGTGCCAGCAGTGAACAGGGTGGAAACACCATATATTTT
NA	NA	TRBV5-4	TRBJ2-7	CASSNGQLTEQYF	TGTGCCAGCAGCAACGGACAGCTCACGGAGCAGTACTTC
NA	NA	TRBV29-1	TRBJ2-4	CSAGPGLGDIQYF	TGCAGCGCAGGGCCGGGACTGGGGGACATTCAGTACTTC
NA	NA	TRBV2	TRBJ1-2	CASSPTVNSLYGYTF	TGTGCCAGCAGTCCCACAGTTAACAGCCTTTATGGCTACACCTTC
NA	NA	TRBV27	TRBJ1-1	CASSLGQVNTEAFF	TGTGCCAGCAGTTTAGGGCAGGTGAACACTGAAGCTTTCTTT
NA	NA	TRBV7-2	TRBJ1-1	CASSFYRADTEAFF	TGTGCCAGCAGCTTCTACAGGGCTGACACTGAAGCTTTCTTT
NA	once	TRBV6-5	TRBJ1-1	CASTRMRNTEAFF	TGTGCCAGCACACGAATGAGGAACACTGAAGCTTTCTTT
TRBD1	few	TRBV5-1	TRBJ1-4	CASSWDRAHNEKLFF	TGCGCCAGCAGCTGGGACAGGGCACATAATGAAAAACTGTTTTTT
NA	once	TRBV19	TRBJ1-1	CASRADLMNTEAFF	TGTGCCAGTAGGGCCGATCTCATGAACACTGAAGCTTTCTTT
TRBD1	NA	TRBV19	TRBJ1-6	CASSYPGGFSPLHF	TGTGCCAGTAGTTATCCAGGGGGTTTTTCACCCCTCCACTTT
NA	NA	TRBV25-1	TRBJ1-6	CASSGRTLYNSPLHF	TGTGCCAGCAGTGGTCGGACACTTTATAATTCACCCCTCCACTTT
NA	few	TRBV6-6	TRBJ1-1	CASSPGQPNTEAFF	TGTGCCAGCAGCCCCGGACAGCCGAACACTGAAGCTTTCTTT
NA	NA	TRBV6-5	TRBJ1-1	CASSYSLGLDGSEAFF	TGTGCCAGCAGTTACTCATTAGGACTAGACGGCTCTGAAGCTTTCTTT
TRBD1	few	TRBV5-6	TRBJ1-5	CASSWGQNSNQPQHF	TGTGCCAGCAGCTGGGGACAGAATAGCAATCAGCCCCAGCATTTT
NA	NA	TRBV5-6	TRBJ1-1	CASSLGGISEAFF	TGTGCCAGCAGCTTGGGAGGGATCTCTGAAGCTTTCTTT
NA	NA	TRBV10-3	TRBJ1-2	CAISVGVDRGDYTF	TGTGCCATCAGTGTTGGAGTCGATAGGGGCGACTACACCTTC
TRBD1	NA	TRBV10-2	TRBJ2-1	CASRLGTGVYEQFF	TGCGCCAGCAGGCTCGGGACAGGGGTGTATGAGCAGTTCTTC
TRBD2	NA	TRBV18	TRBJ2-3	CASSPSGGHTDTQYF	TGTGCCAGCTCACCCAGCGGGGGCCATACAGATACGCAGTATTTT
NA	NA	TRBV18	TRBJ2-3	CASSTRGDTQYF	TGTGCCAGCTCTACTCGAGGCGATACGCAGTATTTT
NA	NA	TRBV11-3	TRBJ2-1	CASSFEGERGGEQFF	TGTGCCAGCAGCTTCGAGGGCGAGCGAGGCGGTGAGCAGTTCTTC
NA	NA	TRBV7-9	TRBJ1-3	CASSFVGGGAGNTIYF	TGTGCCAGCAGCTTCGTGGGAGGTGGGGCTGGAAACACCATATATTTT
TRBD1	once	TRBV5-1	TRBJ2-1	CASSLFLGQAYNEQFF	TGCGCCAGCAGCTTATTTTTGGGACAGGCCTACAATGAGCAGTTCTTC
NA	NA	TRBV15	TRBJ2-2	CATSMGGLPGELFF	TGTGCCACCAGCATGGGGGGACTCCCGGGGGAGCTGTTTTTT
NA	NA	TRBV19	TRBJ1-3	CASSSSRRKTGNTIYF	TGTGCCAGTTCTTCATCGAGGCGAAAAACTGGAAACACCATATATTTT
NA	NA	TRBV19	TRBJ1-5	CASTDRNSNQPQHF	TGTGCCAGTACCGACAGAAATAGCAATCAGCCCCAGCATTTT